This T cell receptor beta chain came from a study of radiotherapy plus CTLA-4 blockade in lung cancer. Study background: Disease control was seen in 30% to 35% of patients, objective responses in around 20%.

CTLA-4 blockade with ipilimumab, together with focal radiation, was given to patients with chemo-refractory metastatic non-small-cell lung cancer. As regards this clone: Its target is unknown.

The study, taken as a whole, reports: Reports identified early blood T cell clone dynamics, with interferon-beta, as the best response predictor. Clones of tumor-derived TCRs expanded in blood after radiotherapy plus ipilimumab.

The germline gives CDR1 MNHEY, CDR2 SVGAGI. The CDR3 consists of 14 residues. Trimming cost V 0 bases and J 6 bases, with 11 bases left between them. Assay: immunoSEQ multiplex PCR; the TCRdb copy retains only in-frame clones and omits some. Of about 62,000 clones detected, 60% to 80% appear once; the ten largest clones hold 2.9%. The sequence was obtained from a human donor with non-small cell lung cancer who had a complete response to radiotherapy plus ipilimumab. The chain couples TRBV6-5 to TRBJ2-5, with D maybe TRBD2 (5 bases). This specimen was peripheral blood, taken from a patient treated with radiotherapy plus ipilimumab. CDR3 coding DNA: TGTGCCAGCAGTTACTCAGCTAGCCCACAGACCCAGTACTTC. Protein sequence: CASSYSASPQTQYF.